The 13 T cell receptor beta chains below were found in one sample sequenced in a study of T cell responses to AZD1222 COVID-19 vaccine. Sequencing was performed with immunoSEQ multiplex PCR; in TCRdb, only in-frame clones are kept and a portion is missing. The table shows 150,000 to 200,000 clones, with around 92% occurring only once. The input for sequencing was peripheral blood, taken on day 0 of AZD1222 vaccination. The receptors derive from an adult in good health.

The chain is built from TRBV12-3 or TRBV12-4 and TRBJ1-2; 9 positions agree with TRBD1. The CDR3 is made up of 13 amino acids. Trimming at V came to 5 bases and at J to 7 bases, leaving 5 bases not matched to a gene. CDR3 protein: CASSPDRGTGYTF. DNA for the CDR3: TGTGCCAGCAGTCCCGACAGGGGGACTGGCTACACCTTC.

The chain links TRBV19 to TRBJ1-4; D is uncertain. V was clipped by 5 bases and J by 5 bases, with 9 bases between them. CDR3 length equals 13 residues. CDR1 is LNHDA, CDR2 SQIVND, per germline (reference sequence). DNA of the CDR3: TGTGCCAGTAGTGGAACCGCGAATGAAAAACTGTTTTTT. This gives the protein CASSGTANEKLFF.

This sequence joins TRBV3-1 (or the pseudogene TRBV3-2) and TRBJ1-1, with 10 bases lining up with TRBD1. V was pared by 1 base and J by 4 bases, with 3 bases of the junction left unmatched. From germline, CDR1 is LGHDT and CDR2 YNNKEL (reference sequence). The CDR3 has 15 amino acids. The DNA for the CDR3 is TGTGCCAGCAGCCAAGGGACAGGGGGGGGCACTGAAGCTTTCTTT. This gives the protein CASSQGTGGGTEAFF.

The genes are TRBV5-1 and TRBJ2-1; 13 bases are shared with TRBD2. Germline lookup yields CDR1 SGHRS and CDR2 YFSETQ. This CDR3 comprises 19 residues. V trimming: 3 bases; J trimming: 2 bases; junction bases outside the gene matches: 11. CDR3 region: CASSSGLAGAHGTYNEQFF. The CDR3 DNA sequence: TGCGCCAGCAGCTCCGGACTAGCGGGAGCCCACGGGACCTACAATGAGCAGTTCTTC.

The CDR3 spells CARKSPPTSLYNSPLHF. In DNA form, the CDR3 reads TGCGCCAGAAAGTCCCCTCCGACCTCCCTCTATAATTCACCCCTCCACTTT. The rearrangement uses TRBV5-1 and TRBJ1-6, with D unresolved. Germline lookup yields CDR1 SGHRS and CDR2 YFSETQ. V dropped 8 bases and J dropped 3 bases, with 21 bases sitting between them. This CDR3 contains 17 residues.

The chain uses TRBV7-9 and TRBJ1-2, with 7 bases fitting TRBD1. CDR3 length: 18 amino acids. From germline, CDR1 is SEHNR and CDR2 FQNEAQ (reference sequence). The J segment lost 0 bases and the V segment lost 6 bases, leaving 16 bases of the junction unmatched. In DNA form, the CDR3 reads TGTGCCAGCAGATCTGGGGACAGACGGACCCCTCCTAACTATGGCTACACCTTC. Protein sequence: CASRSGDRRTPPNYGYTF.

CDR3 nucleotides: TGTGCCTGGAGGGGGGACAGCCAAGAGACCCAGTACTTC. It specifies CAWRGDSQETQYF. The rearrangement uses TRBV30 and TRBJ2-5; TRBD1 matches at 7 bases. The CDR3 length is 13 residues. With 3 bases clipped from V and 1 base from J, the junction kept 2 bases outside the gene matches. Germline CDR1 reads GTSNPN; CDR2 reads SVGIG (reference sequence). The full variable domain, rest sourced from reference TRBV30 and TRBJ2-5, is SQTIHQWPATLVQPVGSPLSLECTVEGTSNPNLYWYRQAAGRGLQLLFYSVGIGQISSEVPQNLSASRPQDRQFILSSKKLLLSDSGFYLCAWRGDSQETQYFGPGTRLLVL.

V and J are TRBV27 and TRBJ1-6; 7 bases are a match to TRBD1. CDR1 is MNHEY and CDR2 is SMNVEV in the germline V gene (reference sequence). The length of the CDR3 is 17 residues. The ends lost 5 bases at V and 0 bases at J; junction bases unmatched: 7. Here the CDR3 DNA reads TGTGCCAGCAGTCCCATCCGGGACAGCTCCTATAATTCACCCCTCCACTTT. Its translation is CASSPIRDSSYNSPLHF.

This chain links TRBV6-5 with TRBJ2-1, with D possibly matching TRBD2 (6 bases). Looked up from germline, CDR1 is MNHEY and CDR2 is SVGAGI. V lost 7 bases to trimming and J lost 5 bases, with 12 bases between them. The CDR3 is made up of 13 amino acids. CDR3 DNA sequence: TGTGCCAGCACTATGCGGGGCGACAATGAGCAGTTCTTC. Amino acids: CASTMRGDNEQFF.

The rearrangement uses TRBV18 and TRBJ1-2; no clear D gene. Germline-derived CDR1 and CDR2 are KGHSH and LQKENI. The CDR3 length is 14 residues. Trimming left V 3 bases short and J 2 bases short, with 10 bases between. The CDR3 reads CASSPSRENYGYTF. CDR3 DNA sequence: TGTGCCAGCTCACCCTCCCGGGAGAACTATGGCTACACCTTC.

V usage is TRBV2 and J usage is TRBJ2-2, with 8 bases aligning to TRBD2. Germline CDR1 reads SNHLY; CDR2 reads FYNNEI. V shed 1 base, J shed 7 bases, and the junction held 5 bases outside the gene matches. The CDR3 loop spans 15 amino acids. The CDR3, as DNA: TGTGCCAGCAGTGAAGTTCGGGAGGGGCACGGGGAGCTGTTTTTT. Protein: CASSEVREGHGELFF.

The chain combines TRBV27 with TRBJ1-2, with a possible D match to TRBD1 (6 bases). The CDR3 has 15 amino acids. Germline loops: CDR1 MNHEY, CDR2 SMNVEV (reference sequence). V dropped 4 bases and J dropped 2 bases, with 14 bases sitting between them. The CDR3: CASSYGQPPNYGYTF. In DNA, the CDR3 is TGTGCCAGCAGTTACGGACAGCCTCCCAACTATGGCTACACCTTC.

This clone was detected once. V and J are TRBV3-1 (or the pseudogene TRBV3-2) and TRBJ1-6, with no clear D. V was cut by 3 bases and J by 6 bases, with 6 bases left in between. The germline V gene encodes CDR1 LGHDT and CDR2 YNNKEL (reference sequence). The CDR3 runs to 13 residues. CDR3 region: CASSHRSNSPLHF. CDR3 in DNA: TGTGCCAGCAGCCATAGGAGTAATTCACCCCTCCACTTT.